Below, one TCR beta chain is given with its context. The antigen remains unidentified. CDR3 length equals 14 residues. Germline V lookup: CDR1 MNHEY, CDR2 SVGAGI. Trimming at V came to 4 bases and at J to 6 bases, leaving 8 bases not matched to a gene. The source of the sample is a study of PD-1 blockade in classical Hodgkin lymphoma. For the study at large: Nivolumab dosed at 3 mg/kg went to patients intravenously every 2 weeks.

The time point is: cycle 4 day 1 (C4D1), after five to seven weeks of nivolumab. Relapse after autologous stem cell transplantation occurred in every patient, and brentuximab vedotin exposure varied. Out of thawed PBMCs, magnetic negative selection purified CD4+ T cells. This table comes from immunoSEQ multiplex PCR, and its TCRdb copy is limited to in-frame clones, with some not included. The sample shows some 15,000 clones, 65% to 85% of them seen only once. Notes on the study in general: Although disease activity or prior therapy may be involved, causes of the repertoire differences remain undefined.

The sequencing here drew on CD4+ T cells from blood, taken before the fourth cycle of nivolumab. The source of this sequence is a human donor with classical Hodgkin lymphoma. V and J are TRBV6-5 and TRBJ2-7; 8 bases line up with TRBD2. The CDR3 DNA follows: TGTGCCAGCAGTTCCCCCGGGACTAGGGTCGAGCAGTACTTC. Translation: CASSSPGTRVEQYF.